The source of this T cell receptor (beta chain) is a study of beta chain features in type 1 diabetes. This clone has a handful of counts. Of the isolated RNA, all was reverse transcribed, and so the sequenced material was expressed TCRB transcripts. The data were produced by immunoSEQ multiplex PCR, yet TCRdb's version contains in-frame clones alone and is incomplete. The sample holds 240,000 or so clones, about 26% seen once. The material sequenced was central memory CD4+ T cells from blood. This receptor was obtained from a man in his thirties or forties in good health.

CDR3 loop: CSSREWVSTDTQYF. For the CDR3, the DNA is TGCAGTTCGAGGGAGTGGGTCAGCACAGATACGCAGTATTTT. V is TRBV29-1 and J is TRBJ2-3; TRBD2 is a possible D gene (5 bases). This CDR3 is 14 amino acids long. Germline V gene data show CDR1 as SQVTM and CDR2 as ANQGSEA.